The source of this T cell receptor (beta chain) is a study of T cells in Graves' hyperthyroidism and ophthalmopathy. Overall study context: The initial diagnosis was the point when peripheral blood was collected, ahead of any treatment. Study-level points and caveats: Most clonotypes that expanded in the thyroid above 0.001 also showed up in blood.

Ophthalmopathy patients had Clinical Activity Score at least 3, NOSPECS grade at least 4, duration under 3 months. A roughly 9.7 ml volume of fresh peripheral blood provided the PBMCs. RNA transcripts provided the source from which TCR beta CDR3 regions were amplified. Researchers ran a first-round RT-PCR on the TCR CDR3 using the HTBI primer set. From the multiplex PCR reads, TCRdb called clonotypes with MiXCR, one entry per CDR3 protein. The profile shows about 640,000 distinct CDR3 sequences, under 25% of them singletons. V lost 6 bases, J lost 1 base, and 14 bases lay in between. This CDR3 region has 15 residues. Looked up from germline, CDR1 is MNHEY and CDR2 is SVGEGT. In this sample, this clonotype turned up a few times. Its target is unknown.

The V call is TRBV6-2 or TRBV6-3, the J call TRBJ2-3; D is undetermined. The source material was blood. The origin of this receptor is a man aged 30-40 years with Graves' ophthalmopathy. The CDR3 sequence: CASSPTTLRTDTQYF. The CDR3 DNA reads as TGTGCCAGCAGCCCAACTACTCTCCGCACAGATACGCAGTATTTT.